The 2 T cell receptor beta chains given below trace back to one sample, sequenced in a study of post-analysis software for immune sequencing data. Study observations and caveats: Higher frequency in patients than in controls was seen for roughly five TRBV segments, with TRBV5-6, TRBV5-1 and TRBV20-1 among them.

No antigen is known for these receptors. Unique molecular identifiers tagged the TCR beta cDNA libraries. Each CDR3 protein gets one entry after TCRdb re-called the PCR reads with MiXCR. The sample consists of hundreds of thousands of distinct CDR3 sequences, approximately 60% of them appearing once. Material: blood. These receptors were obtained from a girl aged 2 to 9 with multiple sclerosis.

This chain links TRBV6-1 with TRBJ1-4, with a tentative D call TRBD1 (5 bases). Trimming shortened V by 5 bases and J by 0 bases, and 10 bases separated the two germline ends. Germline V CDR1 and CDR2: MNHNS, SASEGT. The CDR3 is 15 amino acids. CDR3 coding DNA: TGTGCCAGCAGTTCGGTGACAGCAACTAATGAAAAACTGTTTTTT. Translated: CASSSVTATNEKLFF.

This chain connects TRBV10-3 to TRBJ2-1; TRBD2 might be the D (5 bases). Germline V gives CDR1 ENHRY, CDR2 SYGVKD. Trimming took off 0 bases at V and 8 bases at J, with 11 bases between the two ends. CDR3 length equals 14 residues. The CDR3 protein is CAISESGSGDEQFF. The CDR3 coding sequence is TGTGCCATCAGTGAGTCGGGGAGTGGTGATGAGCAGTTCTTC.